This TCR beta chain was recovered during a study of T cell repertoires in cytomegalovirus infection. For the study at large: A matching HLA type, together with CMV infection, was signaled by public TCR beta signatures.

Germline V CDR1 and CDR2: SGHDN, FVKESK. The CDR3 covers 15 residues. The ends were cut back, 0 bases at V and 5 bases at J, with 13 bases in the middle. The study, taken as a whole, reports: HLA-C-restricted CMV-specific TCR beta clonotypes prevailed in the ex vivo response.

TCRdb called the reads again in MiXCR, with one record for every CDR3 protein. Here the sample spans about 450,000 distinct CDR3 sequences, around 32% being singletons. This clonotype was recorded only once. Its specificity is not known. Sample: PBMCs. The chain carries TRBV14 and TRBJ2-5; D not resolved. This TCR derives from a human donor in good health (CMV status not recorded). Some clones in this sample may be carry-over from other donors' samples. The CDR3 bases are TGTGCCAGCAGCCAAGACTGGGGTTCGAGGGAGACCCAGTACTTC. Protein product: CASSQDWGSRETQYF.